These T cell receptor beta chains were read from a single sample in a study of T cell responses to AZD1222 COVID-19 vaccine. Here immunoSEQ multiplex PCR was the method, and the copy in TCRdb shows in-frame clones only, minus some. Of some 58,000 clones listed, nearly 80% were seen once; the top ten hold just under 5%. The sample here was peripheral blood, taken 28 days after the second AZD1222 dose. The receptors here all came from an adult who received the AZD1222 COVID-19 vaccine. Each CDR3 is given with its conserved first and last residue. Fields, in order: V gene, J gene, CDR3 length, CDR3 protein.

v_gene: TRBV12-3/TRBV12-4
j_gene: TRBJ1-1
len: 12
CDR3aa: CASSSTVIEAFF

v_gene: TRBV19
j_gene: TRBJ1-2
len: 16
CDR3aa: CASSINQRDYNYGYTF

v_gene: TRBV7-2
j_gene: TRBJ1-2
len: 12
CDR3aa: CASSLRNYGYTF

v_gene: TRBV7-2
j_gene: TRBJ2-2
len: 15
CDR3aa: CASSLRSLNTGELFF

v_gene: TRBV30
j_gene: TRBJ1-1
len: 13
CDR3aa: CAWSAQVLTEAFF

v_gene: TRBV10-3
j_gene: TRBJ1-5
len: 13
CDR3aa: CAISVEGNQPQHF

v_gene: TRBV10-2
j_gene: TRBJ1-2
len: 14
CDR3aa: CASRATGERYGYTF

v_gene: TRBV11-3
j_gene: TRBJ2-1
len: 15
CDR3aa: CASSSRDSSYNEQFF

v_gene: TRBV11-3
j_gene: TRBJ1-1
len: 14
CDR3aa: CASSHSGTNTEAFF

v_gene: TRBV5-1
j_gene: TRBJ2-6
len: 18
CDR3aa: CASSRGPIGGSGANVLTF

v_gene: TRBV5-1
j_gene: TRBJ2-1
len: 15
CDR3aa: CASSPAGSWNNEQFF

v_gene: TRBV5-1
j_gene: TRBJ1-1
len: 14
CDR3aa: CASSLRGDYTEAFF

v_gene: TRBV6-5
j_gene: TRBJ2-3
len: 16
CDR3aa: CASSSGAGTSTDTQYF

v_gene: TRBV6-1
j_gene: TRBJ2-1
len: 17
CDR3aa: CASSEAVRAGAGNEQFF

v_gene: TRBV27
j_gene: TRBJ2-4
len: 15
CDR3aa: CASSSQGPHSTVQYF